The 10 T cell receptor beta chains below come from one sample, sequenced in a study of T cells in Graves' hyperthyroidism and ophthalmopathy (dated by TCRdb to the late 2010s). The library was generated by multiplex PCR. TCRdb names Illumina HiSeq 2000 as the instrument used. Amplification of TCR beta CDR3 regions was carried out from RNA transcripts. For the first round of RT-PCR on the TCR CDR3, the HTBI primer set was used together with the Qiagen OneStep RT-PCR kit. Through fastp at Q25 and MiXCR, TCRdb rebuilt clones from the public reads, retaining in-frame beta chains. All rows with the same CDR3 protein become a single entry with the most common DNA and genes. This sample has hundreds of thousands of distinct CDR3 sequences in its table, and roughly an eighth of those were observed once. The ten most abundant clones make up approximately 35% of the sample. Specimen: blood. The receptor source for this set is a woman between 40 and 50 years old with Graves' ophthalmopathy.

This clonotype was found a few times. The chain carries TRBV20-1 and TRBJ2-3; unclear D gene. This CDR3 is built from 12 residues. Germline V CDR1 and CDR2: DFQATT, SNEGSKA (reference sequence). V was shortened by 2 bases and J by 0 bases, with 3 bases between the two germline ends. In DNA form, the CDR3 reads TGCAGTGCTAGACTGAGCACAGATACGCAGTATTTT. It specifies CSARLSTDTQYF.

At least ten counts were recorded for this clonotype. The genes are TRBV6-1 and TRBJ2-3; 13 positions agree with TRBD2. The V gene's germline CDR1 is MNHNS and CDR2 SASEGT. The V gene end was trimmed by 7 bases and the J gene end by 4 bases; junction bases not matched to a gene: 5. The CDR3 spans 15 residues. The CDR3 region has the DNA TGTGCCAGCAAGGGGACTAGCGGGGTCTCAGATACGCAGTATTTT. It yields the protein CASKGTSGVSDTQYF.

The CDR3 loop reads CASSPSRQQNTEAFF. Written as DNA, the CDR3 is TGTGCCAGCTCACCATCACGACAACAGAACACTGAAGCTTTCTTT. The chain has TRBV18 and TRBJ1-1; no reliable D call. Trimming pared 2 bases from V and 1 base from J, leaving 11 bases between. Germline V gives CDR1 KGHSH, CDR2 LQKENI. This CDR3 spans 15 amino acids.

Ten or more counts support this clonotype. V gene TRBV18 combines with J gene TRBJ2-1; D gene uncertain. Germline values: CDR1 KGHSH, CDR2 LQKENI. The CDR3 has 11 residues. V was cut by 3 bases and J by 8 bases, with 5 bases left in between. Here the CDR3 DNA reads TGTGCCAGCTCACCTGCGGATGAGCAGTTCTTC. Its protein product is CASSPADEQFF.

This clonotype has a count of ten or more. This rearrangement joins TRBV24-1 to TRBJ2-3; TRBD1 aligns across 7 bases. Germline CDR1 and CDR2: KGHDR and SFDVKD. The V and J ends lost 4 bases and 6 bases, in that order; junction bases with no gene match: 3. The CDR3 spans 13 residues. CDR3 region: CATSETGVDTQYF. CDR3 sequence (DNA): TGTGCCACCAGTGAAACAGGGGTGGATACGCAGTATTTT.

This chain uses TRBV6-1 with TRBJ1-4; a possible D gene is TRBD1 (6 bases). Trimming took 4 bases from V and 4 from J, leaving 13 bases between them. The CDR3 loop spans 15 amino acids. Germline loops: CDR1 MNHNS, CDR2 SASEGT. CDR3 in amino acids: CASSVLDSLNEKLFF. In DNA form, the CDR3 reads TGTGCCAGCAGTGTACTGGACAGCCTTAATGAAAAACTGTTTTTT.

Ten or more counts support this clonotype. The CDR3 here is CASSSTGGQETQYF. For the CDR3, the DNA is TGTGCCAGCAGCTCTACGGGTGGGCAAGAGACCCAGTACTTC. The chain employs TRBV7-6 and TRBJ2-5; D call uncertain. CDR1 is SGHVS, CDR2 FNYEAQ, per germline. Trimming shortened V by 4 bases and J by 2 bases, and 11 bases separated the two germline ends. This CDR3 spans 14 amino acids.

This clonotype was counted many times. CDR3: CASSASRQWGRGTSYEQYF. Here the CDR3 DNA reads TGTGCCAGCAGTGCCTCCCGACAGTGGGGCCGGGGAACCTCCTACGAGCAGTACTTC. The V call is TRBV27, the J call TRBJ2-7; either TRBD1 or TRBD2 may supply D (5 bases each). The V end lost 5 bases, the J end lost 0 bases, and 26 bases lay between the germline ends. Germline values: CDR1 MNHEY, CDR2 SMNVEV (reference sequence). The CDR3 loop spans 19 amino acids.

The chain has TRBV6-1 and TRBJ2-7; TRBD2 might be the D (5 bases). CDR1 and CDR2 (germline): MNHNS, SASEGT. The length of the CDR3 is 14 residues. The germline V and J ends were trimmed by 6 bases and 3 bases, with 15 bases remaining between them. The CDR3 sequence is CASRRAGTDYEQYF. CDR3 nucleotide sequence: TGTGCCAGCAGAAGGGCGGGCACAGACTACGAGCAGTACTTC.

The chain links TRBV2 to TRBJ2-6; unclear D gene. Deletions cut 6 bases from V and 11 bases from J, with 17 bases between. Germline-derived CDR1 and CDR2 are SNHLY and FYNNEI. This CDR3 region has 14 residues. The CDR3 spells CASSQDAEFHVLTF. CDR3 sequence (DNA): TGTGCCAGCAGCCAAGACGCAGAGTTCCACGTCCTGACTTTC. Based on the CDR3 plus reference TRBV2 and TRBJ2-6, the full variable domain is EPEVTQTPSHQVTQMGQEVILRCVPISNHLYFYWYRQILGQKVEFLVSFYNNEISEKSEIFDDQFSVERPDGSNFTLKIRSTKLEDSAMYFCASSQDAEFHVLTFGAGSRLTVL.